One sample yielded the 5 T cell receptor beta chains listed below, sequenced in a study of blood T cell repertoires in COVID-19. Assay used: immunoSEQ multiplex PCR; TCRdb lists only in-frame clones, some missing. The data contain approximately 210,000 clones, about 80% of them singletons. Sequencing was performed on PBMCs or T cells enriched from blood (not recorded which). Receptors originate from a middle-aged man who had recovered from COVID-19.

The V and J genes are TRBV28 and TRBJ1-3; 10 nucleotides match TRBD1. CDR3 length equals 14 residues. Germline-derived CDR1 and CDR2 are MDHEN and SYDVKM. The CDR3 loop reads CAGSGTGVGNTIYF. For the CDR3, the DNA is TGTGCGGGTTCGGGGACAGGGGTAGGAAACACCATATATTTT.

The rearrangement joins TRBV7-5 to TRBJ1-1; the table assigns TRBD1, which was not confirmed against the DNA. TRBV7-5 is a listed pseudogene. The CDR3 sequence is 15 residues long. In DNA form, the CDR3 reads TGTGTCAGAAGCTTAGAGATGAACTCCAGGGGTGAAGCTTTCTTT. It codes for CVRSLEMNSRGEAFF.

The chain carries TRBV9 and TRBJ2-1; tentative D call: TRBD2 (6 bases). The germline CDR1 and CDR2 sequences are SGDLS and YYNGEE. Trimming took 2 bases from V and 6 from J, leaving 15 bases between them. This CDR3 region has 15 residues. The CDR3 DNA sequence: TGTGCCAGCAGCGTCTCCGGGACTGCAAGCAATGAGCAGTTCTTC. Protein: CASSVSGTASNEQFF. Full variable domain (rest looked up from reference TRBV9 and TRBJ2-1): DSGVTQTPKHLITATGQRVTLRCSPRSGDLSVYWYQQSLDQGLQFLIQYYNGEERAKGNILERFSAQQFPDLHSELNLSSLELGDSALYFCASSVSGTASNEQFFGPGTRLTVL.

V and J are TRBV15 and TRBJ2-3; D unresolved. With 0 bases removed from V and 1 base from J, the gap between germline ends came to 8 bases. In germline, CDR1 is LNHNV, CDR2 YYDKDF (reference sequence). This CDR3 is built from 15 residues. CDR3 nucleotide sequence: TGTGCCACCAGCAGAGATAACTACGGCACAGATACGCAGTATTTT. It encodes CATSRDNYGTDTQYF.

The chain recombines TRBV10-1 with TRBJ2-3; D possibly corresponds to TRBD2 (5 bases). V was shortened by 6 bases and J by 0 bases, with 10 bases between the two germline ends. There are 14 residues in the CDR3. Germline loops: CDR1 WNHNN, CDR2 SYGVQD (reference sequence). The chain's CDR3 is CASSAGISTDTQYF. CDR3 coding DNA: TGCGCCAGCAGCGCGGGCATTAGCACAGATACGCAGTATTTT.